The rows below give T cell receptor beta chains drawn from one sample of a study of T cell responses to AZD1222 COVID-19 vaccine. TCRdb's copy holds only in-frame clones and misses some; the assay was immunoSEQ multiplex PCR. In the table there are tens of thousands of clones, around 90% of which are singletons. Sequenced here: peripheral blood, sampled 28 days after the second AZD1222 dose. The receptors were gathered from an adult who received the AZD1222 COVID-19 vaccine. Both conserved end residues are part of each CDR3. D genes are given only for firm matches. Clone size is given for some rows only: seen once, a few or many times, or a class if the clone is expanded.

TGTGCCAGCTCACCACCGCGAAGGACTGAAGCTTTCTTT CASSPPRRTEAFF TRBJ1-1 TRBV18 once -
TGTGCCAGCTCACCCTCCTCCGACCCAGCTAACTATGGCTACACCTTC CASSPSSDPANYGYTF TRBJ1-2 TRBV18 - -
TGTGCCAGCAGCTTGTTAAGGTATCAGCCCCAGCATTTT CASSLLRYQPQHF TRBJ1-5 TRBV5-8 few -
TGTGCCAGCAGCTTAGATCGAAGGAGCTCCTACGAGCAGTACTTC CASSLDRRSSYEQYF TRBJ2-7 TRBV11-2 - -
TGTGCCAGCTCTCCGACTAGCGGGAACACCGGGGAGCTGTTTTTT CASSPTSGNTGELFF TRBJ2-2 TRBV18 - TRBD2
TGTGCCAGCAGCGTATATGGCAGAGAGACCCAGTACTTC CASSVYGRETQYF TRBJ2-5 TRBV9 - -
TGTGCCAGCACCCTCCGGAGAGGGATCTTAGGAGATACGCAGTATTTT CASTLRRGILGDTQYF TRBJ2-3 TRBV5-6 - -
TGTGCCACCAGCCGGGACAGCATCTATGGCTACACCTTC CATSRDSIYGYTF TRBJ1-2 TRBV24-1 once TRBD1
TGTGCCAGCAGTTTTTGGGAGCCTTTGAACACTGAAGCTTTCTTT CASSFWEPLNTEAFF TRBJ1-1 TRBV28 - -
TGTGCCACCAGACCAGCGGGGGGCACAGATACGCAGTATTTT CATRPAGGTDTQYF TRBJ2-3 TRBV24-1 - TRBD2